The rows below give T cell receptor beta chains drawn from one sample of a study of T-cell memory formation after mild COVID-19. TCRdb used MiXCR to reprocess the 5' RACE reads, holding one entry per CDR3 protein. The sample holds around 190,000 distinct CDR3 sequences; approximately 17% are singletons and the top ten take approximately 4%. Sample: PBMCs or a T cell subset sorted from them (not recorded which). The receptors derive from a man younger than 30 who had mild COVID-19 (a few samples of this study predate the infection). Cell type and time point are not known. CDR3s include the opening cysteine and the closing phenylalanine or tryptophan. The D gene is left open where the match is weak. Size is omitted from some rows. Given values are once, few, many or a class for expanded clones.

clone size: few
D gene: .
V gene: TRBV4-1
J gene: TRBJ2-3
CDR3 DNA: TGCGCCAGCAGCCAACCTAACGGGGATACGCAGTATTTT
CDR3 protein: CASSQPNGDTQYF

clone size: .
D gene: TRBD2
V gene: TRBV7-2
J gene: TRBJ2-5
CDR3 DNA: TGTGCCAGCAGCTTTAGCGGGGGGGCAGTAAAAGAGACCCAGTACTTC
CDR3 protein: CASSFSGGAVKETQYF

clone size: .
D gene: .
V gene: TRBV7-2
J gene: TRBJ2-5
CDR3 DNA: TGTGCCAGCAGCTCAAGACCGGGACACCTACTTTGGGGGGAGACCCAGTACTTC
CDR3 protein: CASSSRPGHLLWGETQYF

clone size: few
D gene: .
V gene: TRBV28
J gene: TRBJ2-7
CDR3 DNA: TGTGCCAGCAGTTTAGGGGGGGCCCGCTACGAGCAGTACTTC
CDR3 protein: CASSLGGARYEQYF

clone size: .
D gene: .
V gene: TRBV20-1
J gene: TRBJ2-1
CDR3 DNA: TGCAGTGCTTCCTCAAGCGTGGGTCAGGAGCAGTTCTTC
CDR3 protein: CSASSSVGQEQFF

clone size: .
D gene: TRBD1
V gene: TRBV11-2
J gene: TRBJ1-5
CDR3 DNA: TGTGCCAGCAGCTCGGATAGACAGGGGCGATGGCAGCCCCAGCATTTT
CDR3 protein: CASSSDRQGRWQPQHF

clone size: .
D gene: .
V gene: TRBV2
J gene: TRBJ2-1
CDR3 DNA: TGTGCCAGCAGTTTTACGTCCTACAATGAGCAGTTCTTC
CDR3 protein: CASSFTSYNEQFF

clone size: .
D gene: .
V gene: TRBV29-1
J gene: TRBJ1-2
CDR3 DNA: TGCAGCGTTGAAGATAGGAAGGGGAAGGGCTATGGCTACACCTTC
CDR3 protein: CSVEDRKGKGYGYTF

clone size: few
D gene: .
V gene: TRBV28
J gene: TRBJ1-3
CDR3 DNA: TGTGCCAGCAGTCAAGGGTTCTCTGGAAACACCATATATTTT
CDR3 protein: CASSQGFSGNTIYF

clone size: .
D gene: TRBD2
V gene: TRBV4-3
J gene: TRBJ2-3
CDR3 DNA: TGCGCCAGCAGCCATGCCGGGACTAGCACACATACGCAGTATTTT
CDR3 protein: CASSHAGTSTHTQYF

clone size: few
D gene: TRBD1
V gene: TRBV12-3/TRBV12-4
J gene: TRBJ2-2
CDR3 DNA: TGTGCCAGCAGCCTCGGACAGGGGGCTGGCGGGGAGCTGTTTTTT
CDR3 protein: CASSLGQGAGGELFF

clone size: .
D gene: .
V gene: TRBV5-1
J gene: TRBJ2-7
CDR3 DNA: TGCGCCAGCAGCTTGGAACACCCGGGGAGCGAGCAGTACTTC
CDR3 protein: CASSLEHPGSEQYF

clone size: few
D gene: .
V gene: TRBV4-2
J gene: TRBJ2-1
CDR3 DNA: TGTGCCAGCAGCCGCCTCCCTACCGGCGGTTTGAATGAGCAGTTCTTC
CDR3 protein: CASSRLPTGGLNEQFF

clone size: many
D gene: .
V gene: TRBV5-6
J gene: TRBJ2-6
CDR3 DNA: TGTGCCAGCAGCTTGGCCTTGGGTGAGTCATATGGGGCCAACGTCCTGACTTTC
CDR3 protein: CASSLALGESYGANVLTF

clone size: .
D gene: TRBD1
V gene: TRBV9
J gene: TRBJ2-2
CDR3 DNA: TGTGCCAGCAGAGGACAGGGTTGGAACACCGGGGAGCTGTTTTTT
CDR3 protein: CASRGQGWNTGELFF

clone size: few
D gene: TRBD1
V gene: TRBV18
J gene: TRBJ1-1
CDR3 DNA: TGTGCCAGCTCGCCCGGGACAGCCAGGACTGAAGCTTTCTTT
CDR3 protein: CASSPGTARTEAFF

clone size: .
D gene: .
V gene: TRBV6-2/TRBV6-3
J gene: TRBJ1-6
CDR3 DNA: TGTGCCAGCAGTTACAGGGAGGAGTCACCCCTCCACTTT
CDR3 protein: CASSYREESPLHF

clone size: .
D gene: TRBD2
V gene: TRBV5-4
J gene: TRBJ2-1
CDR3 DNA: TGTGCCAGCAGCTGGGGGGGAAGCACCGACAATGAGCAGTTCTTC
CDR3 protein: CASSWGGSTDNEQFF

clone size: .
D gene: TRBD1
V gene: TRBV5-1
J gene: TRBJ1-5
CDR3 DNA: TGCGCCAGCAGTCCCGGGACAGGGACATATAGCAATCAGCCCCAGCATTTT
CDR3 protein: CASSPGTGTYSNQPQHF

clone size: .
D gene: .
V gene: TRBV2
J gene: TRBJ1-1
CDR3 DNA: TGTGCCAGCAGTGAAGCGCTTGTTCAGTGGACTGAAGCTTTCTTT
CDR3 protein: CASSEALVQWTEAFF

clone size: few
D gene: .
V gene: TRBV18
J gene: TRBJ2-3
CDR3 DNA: TGTGCCAGCTCACCACCCGGGCGGACCACAGATACGCAGTATTTT
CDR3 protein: CASSPPGRTTDTQYF

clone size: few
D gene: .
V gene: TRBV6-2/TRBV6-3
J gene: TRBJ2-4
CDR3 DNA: TGTGCCAGCAGTTCGGCAGGGAGGGCCAAAAACATTCAGTACTTC
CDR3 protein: CASSSAGRAKNIQYF

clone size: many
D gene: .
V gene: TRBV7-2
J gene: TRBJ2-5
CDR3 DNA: TGTGCCAGCAGCTTAGGCAGAGAGACCCAGTACTTC
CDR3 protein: CASSLGRETQYF

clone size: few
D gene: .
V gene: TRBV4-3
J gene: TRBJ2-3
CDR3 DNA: TGCGCCAGCAGCCAAGAGTCGGCAGATACGCAGTATTTT
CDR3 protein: CASSQESADTQYF

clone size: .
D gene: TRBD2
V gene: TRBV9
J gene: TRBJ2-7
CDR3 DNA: TGTGCCAGCAGTTTGGAAATGGGAGGGTACGAGCAGTACTTC
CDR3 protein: CASSLEMGGYEQYF

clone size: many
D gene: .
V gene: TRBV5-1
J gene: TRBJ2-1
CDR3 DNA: TGCGCCAGCAGCGCGCAGGGTCAATACAATGAGCAGTTCTTC
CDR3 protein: CASSAQGQYNEQFF

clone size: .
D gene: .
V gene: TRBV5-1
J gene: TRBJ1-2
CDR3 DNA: TGCGCCAGCAGCTTGGAAGGCGGGGTTTCTAACTATGGCTACACCTTC
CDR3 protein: CASSLEGGVSNYGYTF

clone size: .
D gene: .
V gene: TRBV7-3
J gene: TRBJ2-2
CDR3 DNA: TGTGCCAGCAGCGTGGGGGAGAACACCGGGGAGCTGTTTTTT
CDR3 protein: CASSVGENTGELFF

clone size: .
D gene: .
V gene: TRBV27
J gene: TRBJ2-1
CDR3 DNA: TGTGCCAGCAGTTTAAGGGGTGGTCGGAGCTCCTACAATGAGCAGTTCTTC
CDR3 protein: CASSLRGGRSSYNEQFF

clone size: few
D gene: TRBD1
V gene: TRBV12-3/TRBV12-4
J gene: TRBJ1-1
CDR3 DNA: TGTGCCAGCAGTTCCGGGGACAGGACCGGTGAAGCTTTCTTT
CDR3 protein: CASSSGDRTGEAFF

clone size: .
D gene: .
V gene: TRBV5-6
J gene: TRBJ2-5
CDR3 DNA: TGTGCCAGCAGCTTCATGCGATCAGGGGAGACCCAGTACTTC
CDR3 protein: CASSFMRSGETQYF